This record looks at one TCR beta chain sequence and its context. This CDR3 spans 12 amino acids. Method: immunoSEQ multiplex PCR; TCRdb's copy keeps in-frame clones and lacks some. Of over 100,000 clones detected, 80% to 95% appear once; the ten largest clones hold over 0.15%. The data were taken from a study of siplizumab effects on memory and regulatory T cells. The source material was non-Treg CD4+ T cells sorted from blood. This rearrangement joins TRBV21-1 to TRBJ1-2. TRBV21-1 is designated a pseudogene. This TCR came from a human donor in good health. The CDR3 loop is CASSKGPYGYTF. The DNA of the CDR3 is TGTGCCAGCAGCAAAGGCCCGTATGGCTACACCTTC.